These 6 T cell receptor beta chains share one sample of origin, sequenced in a study of Ad26.COV2.S vaccination and SARS-CoV-2 variants. Sequenced by immunoSEQ multiplex PCR; TCRdb stores in-frame clones only, minus some. Here the sample spans 440,000 or so clones, 90% being singletons. Treatment: some 20 received Ad26.COV2.S at low or high dose, single or two shots; several received placebo; per-sample allocation not given. The samples date from day 63 after the first vaccine or placebo injection. Material: peripheral blood, obtained in a trial of Ad26.COV2.S vaccine versus placebo. The receptor set was obtained from a person aged 18-60 years who received the Ad26.COV2.S COVID-19 vaccine or a placebo.

The gene calls are TRBV9 and TRBJ2-2; TRBD2 matches 13 bases. Trimming removed 4 bases from V and 5 bases from J; junction bases left unmatched: 8. This CDR3 comprises 17 residues. CDR1 is SGDLS and CDR2 is YYNGEE in the germline V gene. For the CDR3, the DNA is TGTGCCAGCAGCTCGGGACTAGCGGGAAGGAGGACCGGGGAGCTGTTTTTT. The encoded protein is CASSSGLAGRRTGELFF.

The chain uses TRBV5-8 and TRBJ1-2; 7 bases fit TRBD1. Germline CDR1 and CDR2: SGHTS and YDEGEE. With V trimmed by 2 bases and J by 0 bases, 4 bases remained unmatched. CDR3 length: 15 amino acids. The CDR3 loop is CASSFRQGSNYGYTF. In DNA, the CDR3 is TGTGCCAGCAGCTTCCGACAGGGCTCTAACTATGGCTACACCTTC.

This clone is a singleton in its sample. The chain has TRBV28 and TRBJ1-5; unclear D gene. This CDR3 comprises 14 residues. Germline V gene data show CDR1 as MDHEN and CDR2 as SYDVKM. V shed 3 bases and J shed 4 bases, with 10 bases lying between them. The CDR3 is CASSLPPENQPQHF. The CDR3 DNA sequence: TGTGCCAGCAGTTTGCCCCCTGAGAATCAGCCCCAGCATTTT.

The CDR3 region is CASSSGTGGEQYF. The CDR3 DNA reads as TGTGCCAGCAGCTCAGGGACAGGGGGCGAGCAGTACTTC. The chain links TRBV7-6 to TRBJ2-7; 11 bases are a match to TRBD1. The CDR3 spans 13 residues. After removal of 4 bases from V and 6 bases from J, the junction contained 2 bases not matched to a gene. Germline lookup yields CDR1 SGHVS and CDR2 FNYEAQ.

This chain connects TRBV11-1 to TRBJ2-1; TRBD1 matches at 9 bases. The CDR3 runs 16 residues. Losses at the gene ends were 1 base for V and 4 bases for J; bases not matched to a gene: 5. CDR1 and CDR2 (germline): SGHAT, FQDESV (reference sequence). The DNA of the CDR3 is TGTGCCAGCAGCTTAGACGACAGGGGGAGTTACAATGAGCAGTTCTTC. It yields the protein CASSLDDRGSYNEQFF.

The chain joins TRBV19 to TRBJ1-4; 8 bases agree with TRBD1. CDR3 length: 13 residues. The germline V gene encodes CDR1 LNHDA and CDR2 SQIVND (reference sequence). The V segment lost 8 bases and the J segment 8 bases; nucleotides outside the gene matches: 7. CDR3 loop: CASGPDREEKLFF. CDR3 nucleotide sequence: TGTGCCAGTGGACCGGACAGGGAGGAAAAACTGTTTTTT.